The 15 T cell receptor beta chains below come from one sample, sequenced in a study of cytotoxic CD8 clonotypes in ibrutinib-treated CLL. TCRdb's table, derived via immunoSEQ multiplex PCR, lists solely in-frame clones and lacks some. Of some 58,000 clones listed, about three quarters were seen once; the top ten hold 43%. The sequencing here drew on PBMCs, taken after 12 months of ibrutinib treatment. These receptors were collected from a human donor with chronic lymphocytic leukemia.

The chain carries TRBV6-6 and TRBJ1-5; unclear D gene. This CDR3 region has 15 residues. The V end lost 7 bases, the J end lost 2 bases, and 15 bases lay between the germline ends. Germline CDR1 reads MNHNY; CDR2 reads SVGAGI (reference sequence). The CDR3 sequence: CASTQRTAGNQPQHF. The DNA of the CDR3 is TGTGCCAGCACCCAGCGGACGGCGGGCAATCAGCCCCAGCATTTT.

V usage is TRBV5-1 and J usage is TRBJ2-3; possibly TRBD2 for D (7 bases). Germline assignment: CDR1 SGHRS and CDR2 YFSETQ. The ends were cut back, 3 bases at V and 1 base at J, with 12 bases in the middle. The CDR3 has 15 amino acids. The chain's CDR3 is CASSSTGGGTDTQYF. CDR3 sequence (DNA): TGCGCCAGCAGCTCGACGGGGGGCGGCACAGATACGCAGTATTTT.

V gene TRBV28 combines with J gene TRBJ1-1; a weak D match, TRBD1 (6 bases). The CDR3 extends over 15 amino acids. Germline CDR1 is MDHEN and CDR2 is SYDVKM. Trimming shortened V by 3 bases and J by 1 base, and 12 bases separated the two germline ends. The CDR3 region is CASSFRGAGNTEAFF. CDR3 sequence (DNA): TGTGCCAGCAGTTTTAGGGGGGCCGGGAACACTGAAGCTTTCTTT.

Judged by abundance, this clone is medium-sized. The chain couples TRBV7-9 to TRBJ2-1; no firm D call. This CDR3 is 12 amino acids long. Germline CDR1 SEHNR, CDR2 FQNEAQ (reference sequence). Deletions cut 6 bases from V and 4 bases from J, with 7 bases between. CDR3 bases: TGTGCCAGCAGTGCAGAGTACAATGAGCAGTTCTTC. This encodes CASSAEYNEQFF.

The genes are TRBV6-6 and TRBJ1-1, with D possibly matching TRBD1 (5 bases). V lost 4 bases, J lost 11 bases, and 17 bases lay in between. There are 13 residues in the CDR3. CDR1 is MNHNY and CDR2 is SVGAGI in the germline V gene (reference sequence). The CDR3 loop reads CASSSQSQGVAFF. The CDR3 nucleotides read TGTGCCAGCAGTTCCCAATCCCAGGGTGTTGCTTTCTTT.

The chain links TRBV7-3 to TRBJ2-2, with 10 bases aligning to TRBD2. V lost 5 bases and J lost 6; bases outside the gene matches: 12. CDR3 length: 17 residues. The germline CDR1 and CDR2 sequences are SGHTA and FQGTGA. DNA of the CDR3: TGTGCCAGCAGCCTACCGACTAGCGGGTCTTGGCCCGGGGAGCTGTTTTTT. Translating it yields CASSLPTSGSWPGELFF.

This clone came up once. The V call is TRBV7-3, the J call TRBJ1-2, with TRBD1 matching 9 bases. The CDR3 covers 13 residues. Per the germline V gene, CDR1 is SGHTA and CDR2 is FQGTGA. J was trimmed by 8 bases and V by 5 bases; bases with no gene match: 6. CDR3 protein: CASSPTGGLGYTF. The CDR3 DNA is TGTGCCAGCAGCCCGACAGGGGGATTGGGCTACACCTTC.

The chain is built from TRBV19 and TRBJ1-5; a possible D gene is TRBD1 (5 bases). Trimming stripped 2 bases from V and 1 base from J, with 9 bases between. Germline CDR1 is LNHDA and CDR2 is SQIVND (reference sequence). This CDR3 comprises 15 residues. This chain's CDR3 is CASSIWGRSNQPQHF. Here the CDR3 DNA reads TGTGCCAGTAGTATATGGGGCCGGAGCAATCAGCCCCAGCATTTT.

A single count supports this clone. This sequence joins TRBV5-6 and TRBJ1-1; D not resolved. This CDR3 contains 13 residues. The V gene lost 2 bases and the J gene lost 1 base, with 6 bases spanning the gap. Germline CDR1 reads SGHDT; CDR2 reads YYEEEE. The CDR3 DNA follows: TGTGCCAGCAGCTTTGGCCAGAACACTGAAGCTTTCTTT. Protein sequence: CASSFGQNTEAFF. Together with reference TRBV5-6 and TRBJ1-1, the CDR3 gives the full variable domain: DAGVTQSPTHLIKTRGQQVTLRCSPKSGHDTVSWYQQALGQGPQFIFQYYEEEERQRGNFPDRFSGHQFPNYSSELNVNALLLGDSALYLCASSFGQNTEAFFGQGTRLTVV.

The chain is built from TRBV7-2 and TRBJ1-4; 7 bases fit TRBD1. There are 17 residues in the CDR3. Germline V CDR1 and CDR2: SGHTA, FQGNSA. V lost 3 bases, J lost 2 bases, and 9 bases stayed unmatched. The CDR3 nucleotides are TGTGCCAGCAGCTTCAGAGGGGGCGCGGGGACTAATGAAAAACTGTTTTTT. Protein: CASSFRGGAGTNEKLFF.

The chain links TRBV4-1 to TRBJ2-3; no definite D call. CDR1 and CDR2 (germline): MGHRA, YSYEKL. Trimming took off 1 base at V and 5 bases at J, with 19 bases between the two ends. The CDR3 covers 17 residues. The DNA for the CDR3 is TGCGCCAGCAGCCAAGTGGGGATAAGACCGACCGGAGATACGCAGTATTTT. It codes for CASSQVGIRPTGDTQYF.

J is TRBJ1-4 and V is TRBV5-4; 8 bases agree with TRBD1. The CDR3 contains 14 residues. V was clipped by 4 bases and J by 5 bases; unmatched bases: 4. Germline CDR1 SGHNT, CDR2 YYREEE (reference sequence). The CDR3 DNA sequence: TGTGCCAGCAGCCCCGACAGGGGAAATGAAAAACTGTTTTTT. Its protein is CASSPDRGNEKLFF.

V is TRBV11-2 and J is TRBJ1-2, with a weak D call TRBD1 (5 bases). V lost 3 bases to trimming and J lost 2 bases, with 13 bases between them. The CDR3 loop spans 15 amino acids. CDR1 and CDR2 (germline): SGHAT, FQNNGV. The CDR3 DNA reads TGTGCCAGCAGCTTGGGAGGGGAGGGGAACTATGGCTACACCTTC. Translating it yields CASSLGGEGNYGYTF. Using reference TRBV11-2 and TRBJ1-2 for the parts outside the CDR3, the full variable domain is EAGVAQSPRYKIIEKRQSVAFWCNPISGHATLYWYQQILGQGPKLLIQFQNNGVVDDSQLPKDRFSAERLKGVDSTLKIQPAKLEDSAVYLCASSLGGEGNYGYTFGSGTRLTVV.

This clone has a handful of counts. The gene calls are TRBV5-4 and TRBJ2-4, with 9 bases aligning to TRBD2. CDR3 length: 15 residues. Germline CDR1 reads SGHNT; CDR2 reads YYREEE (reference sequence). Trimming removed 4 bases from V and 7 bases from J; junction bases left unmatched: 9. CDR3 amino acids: CASSLGTSNWNIQYF. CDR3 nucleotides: TGTGCCAGCAGCCTAGGGACTAGCAATTGGAACATTCAGTACTTC.

As DNA, the CDR3 is TGTGCCAGCAGCTTAACTACCACAGATACGCAGTATTTT. It is translated as CASSLTTTDTQYF. V gene TRBV7-3 combines with J gene TRBJ2-3; no clear D gene. V dropped 0 bases and J dropped 2 bases, with 3 bases sitting between them. Germline V gives CDR1 SGHTA, CDR2 FQGTGA. The CDR3 extends over 13 amino acids. Variable domain in full (rest from reference TRBV7-3 and TRBJ2-3): GAGVSQTPSNKVTEKGKYVELRCDPISGHTALYWYRQSLGQGPEFLIYFQGTGAADDSGLPNDRFFAVRPEGSVSTLKIQRTERGDSAVYLCASSLTTTDTQYFGPGTRLTVL.